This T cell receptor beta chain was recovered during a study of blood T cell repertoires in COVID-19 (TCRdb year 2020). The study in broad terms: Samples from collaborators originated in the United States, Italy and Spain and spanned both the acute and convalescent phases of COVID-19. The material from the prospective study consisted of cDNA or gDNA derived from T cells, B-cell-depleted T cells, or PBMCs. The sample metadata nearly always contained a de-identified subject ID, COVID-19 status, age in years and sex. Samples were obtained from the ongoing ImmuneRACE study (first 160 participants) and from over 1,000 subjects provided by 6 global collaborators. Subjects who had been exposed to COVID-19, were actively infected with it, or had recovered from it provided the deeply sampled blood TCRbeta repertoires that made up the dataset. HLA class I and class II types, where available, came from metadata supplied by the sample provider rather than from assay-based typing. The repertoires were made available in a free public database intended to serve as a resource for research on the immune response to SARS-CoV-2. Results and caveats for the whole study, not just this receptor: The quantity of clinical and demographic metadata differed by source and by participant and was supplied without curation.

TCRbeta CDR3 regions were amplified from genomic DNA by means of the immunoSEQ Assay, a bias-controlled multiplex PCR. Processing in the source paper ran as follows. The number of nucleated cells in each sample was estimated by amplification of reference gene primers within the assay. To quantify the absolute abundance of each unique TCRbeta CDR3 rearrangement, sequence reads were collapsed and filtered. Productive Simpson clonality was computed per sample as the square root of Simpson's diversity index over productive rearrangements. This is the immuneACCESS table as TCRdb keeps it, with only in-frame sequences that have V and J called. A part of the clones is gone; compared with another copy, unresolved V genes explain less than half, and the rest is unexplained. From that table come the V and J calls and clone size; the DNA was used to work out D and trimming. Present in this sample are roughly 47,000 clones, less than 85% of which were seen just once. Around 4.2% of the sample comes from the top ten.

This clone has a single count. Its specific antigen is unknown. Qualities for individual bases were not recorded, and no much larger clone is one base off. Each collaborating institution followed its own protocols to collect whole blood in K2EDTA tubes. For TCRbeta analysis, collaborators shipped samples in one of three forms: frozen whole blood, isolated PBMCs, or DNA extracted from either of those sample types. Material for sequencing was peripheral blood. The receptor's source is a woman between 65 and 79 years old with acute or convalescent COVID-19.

The CDR3 is CASGGGHPGDGYTF. Read as DNA, the sequence is TGTGCCAGCGGGGGAGGACATCCTGGGGACGGCTACACCTTC. The chain links TRBV14 with TRBJ1-2; 5 matching bases give a weak D call of TRBD1. From the cysteine through the phenylalanine, the CDR3 covers 14 amino acids. Here the CDR3 DNA is all that survives: 42 bases in frame from base 1. V and J lose 8 bases and 8 bases, and a span of 21 bases separates them. In the germline V gene, CDR1 corresponds to SGHDN and CDR2 to FVKESK.